Listed here is a single TCR beta chain. What it recognizes is unknown. The data belong to a study of circulating CD8 cells and anti-PD-1 response in melanoma. V was shortened by 8 bases and J by 5 bases, with 13 bases between the two germline ends. CDR3 length: 12 amino acids. From germline, CDR1 is MDHEN and CDR2 SYDVKM. From live CD3+CD8+TCRalphabeta+ cells, four PD-1 and/or TIGIT subsets were sorted. General observations from the study: A small cohort with few responders supplied the baseline and M1 comparisons. Subset repertoires were largely private at M1, with under 8% shared. Peptide assays on expanded sorted subsets replaced tumor-based reactivity testing.

Each library started from roughly 15 ng of total RNA using the QIAseq Immune Repertoire TCR panel. TCRdb re-analysed the reads in MiXCR, keeping a single row per CDR3 protein. The data hold some 560 distinct CDR3 sequences, with approximately 10% observed a single time. The sample consisted of CD8+ T cells from PBMCs, taken at baseline or after one month of anti-PD-1 therapy (not recorded which). V gene TRBV28 combines with J gene TRBJ2-7, with D possibly TRBD2 on 5 matching bases. This TCR was sampled from a human donor with melanoma. In DNA form, the CDR3 reads TGTGCCAGCGGTCCCCGGAGGCACGAGCAGTACTTC. This gives the protein CASGPRRHEQYF.